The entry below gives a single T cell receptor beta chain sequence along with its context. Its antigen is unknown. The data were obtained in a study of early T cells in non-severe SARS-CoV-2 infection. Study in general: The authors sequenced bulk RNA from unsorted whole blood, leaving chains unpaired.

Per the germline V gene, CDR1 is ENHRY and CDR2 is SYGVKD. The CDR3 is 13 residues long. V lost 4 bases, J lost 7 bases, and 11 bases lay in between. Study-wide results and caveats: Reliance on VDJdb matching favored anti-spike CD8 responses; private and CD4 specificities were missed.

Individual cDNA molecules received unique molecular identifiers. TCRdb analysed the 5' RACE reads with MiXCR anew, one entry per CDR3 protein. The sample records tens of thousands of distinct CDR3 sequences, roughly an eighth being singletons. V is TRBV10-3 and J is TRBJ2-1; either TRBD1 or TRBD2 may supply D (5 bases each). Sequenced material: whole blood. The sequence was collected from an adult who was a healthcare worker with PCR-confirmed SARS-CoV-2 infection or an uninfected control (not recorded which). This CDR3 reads CAISAGPTNEQFF. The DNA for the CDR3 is TGTGCCATCAGTGCGGGACCAACGAATGAGCAGTTCTTC.